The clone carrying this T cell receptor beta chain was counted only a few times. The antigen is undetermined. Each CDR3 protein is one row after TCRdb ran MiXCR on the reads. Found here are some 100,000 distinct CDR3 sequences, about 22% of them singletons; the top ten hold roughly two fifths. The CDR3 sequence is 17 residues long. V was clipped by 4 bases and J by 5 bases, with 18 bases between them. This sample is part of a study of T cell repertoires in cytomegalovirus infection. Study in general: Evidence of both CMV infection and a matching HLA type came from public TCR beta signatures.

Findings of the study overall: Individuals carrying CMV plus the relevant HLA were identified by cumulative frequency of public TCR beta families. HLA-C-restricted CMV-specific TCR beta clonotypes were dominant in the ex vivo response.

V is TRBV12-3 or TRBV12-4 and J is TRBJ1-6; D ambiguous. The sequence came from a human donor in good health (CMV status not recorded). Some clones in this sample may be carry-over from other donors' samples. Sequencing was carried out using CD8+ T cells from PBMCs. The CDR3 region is CASSSSPGRFHNSPLHF. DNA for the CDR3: TGTGCCAGCAGTTCCTCTCCGGGCCGCTTCCATAATTCACCCCTCCACTTT.